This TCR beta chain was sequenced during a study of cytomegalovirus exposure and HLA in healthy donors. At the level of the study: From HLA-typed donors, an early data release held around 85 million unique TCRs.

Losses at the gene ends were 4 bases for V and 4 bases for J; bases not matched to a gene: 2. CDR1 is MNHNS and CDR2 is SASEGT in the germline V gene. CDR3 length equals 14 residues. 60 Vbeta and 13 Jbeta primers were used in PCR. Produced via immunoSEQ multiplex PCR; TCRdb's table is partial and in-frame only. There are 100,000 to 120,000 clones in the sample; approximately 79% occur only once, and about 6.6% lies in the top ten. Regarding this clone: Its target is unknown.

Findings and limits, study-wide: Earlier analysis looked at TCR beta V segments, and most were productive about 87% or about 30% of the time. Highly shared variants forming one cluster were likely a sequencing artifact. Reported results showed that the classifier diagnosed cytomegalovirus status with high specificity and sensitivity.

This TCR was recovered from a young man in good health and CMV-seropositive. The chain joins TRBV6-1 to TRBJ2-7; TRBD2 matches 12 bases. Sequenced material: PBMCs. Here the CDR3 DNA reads TGTGCCAGCAGTGGACTAGCGGGGGTTTACGAGCAGTACTTC. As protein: CASSGLAGVYEQYF.